These 16 T cell receptor beta chains originate from one sample sequenced in a study of T cells in Graves' hyperthyroidism and ophthalmopathy. Researchers took RNA transcripts and amplified the TCR beta CDR3 regions from them. Carried out on the TCR CDR3, a first-round RT-PCR used the HTBI primer set. TCRdb ran MiXCR on the multiplex PCR reads and lists one entry per CDR3 protein. The sample lists approximately 490,000 distinct CDR3 sequences; under 25% were seen once. Material for sequencing was blood. The receptors come from a woman in her seventies with Graves' ophthalmopathy.

A few counts support this clonotype. CDR3 amino acids: CSARDDIGEMGVEAFF. The CDR3 nucleotides read TGCAGTGCTAGAGATGACATAGGGGAAATGGGAGTTGAAGCTTTCTTT. This chain joins TRBV20-1 and TRBJ1-1; weak D call: TRBD1 (5 bases). Per the germline V gene, CDR1 is DFQATT and CDR2 is SNEGSKA (reference sequence). V was cut by 0 bases and J by 7 bases, with 21 bases left in between. CDR3 length equals 16 residues.

The table lists this clonotype with a count of one. CDR3 sequence (DNA): TGTGCCAGCAGCCAAGTACGGAGGATCGGTGAGCAGTTCTTC. Amino acids: CASSQVRRIGEQFF. V gene TRBV3-1 combines with J gene TRBJ2-1, with a weak D call TRBD2 (5 bases). With 1 base removed from V and 9 bases from J, the gap between germline ends came to 13 bases. This CDR3 is 14 amino acids long. Germline V lookup: CDR1 LGHDT, CDR2 YNNKEL (reference sequence).

Only a few counts were recorded for this clonotype. The chain combines TRBV3-1 with TRBJ2-7, with D perhaps TRBD2 (5 bases). CDR3 length equals 15 residues. Trimming cost V 0 bases and J 4 bases, with 13 bases left between them. Germline CDR1 and CDR2: LGHDT and YNNKEL (reference sequence). The CDR3 sequence is CASSQDVAGLYEQYF. The CDR3 DNA reads as TGTGCCAGCAGCCAAGACGTCGCAGGACTGTACGAGCAGTACTTC.

This clonotype appeared a few times. This chain joins TRBV4-1 and TRBJ2-5; 7 bases align to TRBD2. The length of the CDR3 is 15 residues. Germline V gene data show CDR1 as MGHRA and CDR2 as YSYEKL. The junction had 10 bases not matched to a gene; V was cut back by 4 bases and J by 5 bases. The CDR3 region has the DNA TGCGCCAGCAGCCTCGCATTGGCGGGAGAGGAGACCCAGTACTTC. This encodes CASSLALAGEETQYF.

This clonotype was seen at least ten times. The J gene is TRBJ2-1, the V gene TRBV29-1; D might be TRBD2 (5 bases). The ends were cut back, 5 bases at V and 6 bases at J, with 8 bases in the middle. Germline CDR1 reads SQVTM; CDR2 reads ANQGSEA. This CDR3 contains 11 residues. In DNA, the CDR3 is TGCAGCGTTTCCGGGGTCAATGAGCAGTTCTTC. This codes for CSVSGVNEQFF.

The chain employs TRBV3-1 and TRBJ2-7, with 14 bases matching TRBD2. Germline V CDR1 and CDR2: LGHDT, YNNKEL (reference sequence). V trimming: 1 base; J trimming: 4 bases; junction bases outside the gene matches: 0. CDR3 length equals 15 residues. Here the CDR3 reads CASSQGTSGRYEQYF. CDR3 in DNA: TGTGCCAGCAGCCAAGGGACTAGCGGGAGGTACGAGCAGTACTTC.

This clonotype came up a few times. The CDR3 loop is CASGLAAKGSEGTGELFF. The CDR3 DNA sequence: TGTGCTAGTGGTTTGGCCGCTAAAGGGTCCGAGGGCACCGGGGAGCTGTTTTTT. The gene calls are TRBV12-5 and TRBJ2-2; tentative D call: TRBD2 (5 bases). The germline V gene has CDR1 LGHNT and CDR2 FRNRAP. This CDR3 comprises 18 residues. V was shortened by 1 base and J by 4 bases, with 19 bases between the two germline ends.

A remark on this clonotype: The final CDR3 position lacks the conserved phenylalanine or tryptophan, pointing to a likely read error. The chain links TRBV15 to TRBJ2-5; 10 bases align to TRBD1. The CDR3 length is 16 residues. With V trimmed by 0 bases and J by 4 bases, 5 bases remained unmatched. Germline V lookup: CDR1 LNHNV, CDR2 YYDKDF (reference sequence). As DNA, the CDR3 is TGTGCCACCAGCAGAGATAGGGGACAGGGGAGAGAGACCCAGTACTCC. Translated, it gives CATSRDRGQGRETQYS.

This clonotype was recorded a few times. V usage is TRBV5-5 and J usage is TRBJ2-1, with 12 bases lining up with TRBD2. The CDR3 is 15 residues long. Germline loops: CDR1 SGHKS, CDR2 YYEKEE (reference sequence). After removal of 0 bases from V and 7 bases from J, the junction contained 2 bases not matched to a gene. The CDR3 DNA reads as TGTGCCAGCAGCTTGGCCCTAGCGGGAGGGAATGAGCAGTTCTTC. It translates to CASSLALAGGNEQFF.

There are many counts of this clonotype. This chain links TRBV11-2 with TRBJ1-1; 7 nucleotides line up with TRBD1. This CDR3 has 14 amino acids. V dropped 2 bases and J dropped 10; count of bases not matched to a gene: 10. Germline loops: CDR1 SGHAT, CDR2 FQNNGV. CDR3 in amino acids: CASSLNRGGVAAFF. The CDR3 DNA reads as TGTGCCAGCAGCTTAAACAGGGGTGGAGTTGCAGCTTTCTTT.

The V and J genes are TRBV5-6 and TRBJ1-2; TRBD1 aligns across 7 bases. This CDR3 contains 15 residues. V gave up 0 bases and J gave up 4 bases; unmatched junction bases: 6. Germline CDR1 is SGHDT and CDR2 is YYEEEE. The CDR3 spells CASSLVDRDGYGYTF. CDR3 bases: TGTGCCAGCAGCTTGGTCGACAGGGACGGCTATGGCTACACCTTC.

The rearrangement joins TRBV6-2 or TRBV6-3 to TRBJ1-1, with D tentatively TRBD1 (6 bases). V was shortened by 6 bases and J by 7 bases, with 9 bases between the two germline ends. The CDR3 runs to 11 residues. Germline-derived CDR1 and CDR2 are MNHEY and SVGEGT. The CDR3 reads CASREQGEAFF. The CDR3 nucleotides read TGTGCCAGCAGAGAACAGGGTGAAGCTTTCTTT.

This clonotype was seen ten or more times. The V call is TRBV12-3 or TRBV12-4, the J call TRBJ1-2; the D gene is possibly TRBD1 (5 bases). The CDR3 is 12 amino acids. Trimming pared 6 bases from V and 5 bases from J, leaving 10 bases between. CDR3 loop: CASSSKGYGYTF. DNA for the CDR3: TGTGCCAGCAGCTCCAAGGGGTATGGCTACACCTTC.

This clonotype was seen more than once but under ten times. The V gene is TRBV9, the J gene TRBJ2-1, with D perhaps matching TRBD1 (5 bases). CDR1 is SGDLS, CDR2 YYNGEE, per germline. The CDR3 runs 16 residues. The germline V and J ends were trimmed by 5 bases and 5 bases, with 20 bases remaining between them. The CDR3 DNA reads as TGTGCCAGCAGTACATGGAGAGAGACAGCAAACAATGAGCAGTTCTTC. Translation gives CASSTWRETANNEQFF.

The sample holds a few counts of this clonotype. The rearrangement uses TRBV20-1 and TRBJ2-7; 7 positions match TRBD2. Germline values: CDR1 DFQATT, CDR2 SNEGSKA (reference sequence). This CDR3 is built from 14 residues. The ends lost 6 bases at V and 5 bases at J; junction bases unmatched: 13. DNA for the CDR3: TGCAGTGCGGCCGAACTAGGACTAGAGGACGAGCAGTACTTC. It is translated as CSAAELGLEDEQYF.

The chain is built from TRBV18 and TRBJ2-1; 9 nucleotides line up with TRBD1. Germline V CDR1 and CDR2: KGHSH, LQKENI. This CDR3 comprises 14 residues. With 6 bases clipped from V and 7 bases from J, the junction kept 7 bases outside the gene matches. The CDR3 DNA reads as TGTGCCAGCTCCCGGGGACAGGGTGGGAATGAGCAGTTCTTC. This sequence encodes CASSRGQGGNEQFF.